This paragraph reports one T cell receptor beta chain. CDR1 WSHSY and CDR2 SAAADI come from the germline V gene. This CDR3 comprises 13 residues. V dropped 3 bases and J dropped 5 bases, with 8 bases sitting between them. These data originate in a study of blood T cell repertoires in COVID-19. Study information: PBMCs, B-cell-depleted T cells, or T cells were the source of the cDNA or gDNA that made up the material.

Seattle cases were enrolled at active infection and followed longitudinally. The repertoire was sequenced with immunoSEQ multiplex PCR; TCRdb's copy has only in-frame clones and lacks some. Of roughly 350,000 clones in the sample, around nine tenths were seen once. This TCR was sampled from a woman between 65 and 79 years old with COVID-19, enrolled during active disease. Specimen: peripheral blood. V usage is TRBV10-2 and J usage is TRBJ1-5, with D unresolved. The CDR3 DNA follows: TGCGCCAGCAGTGAATTCTCCGATCAGCCCCAGCATTTT. Translating gives CASSEFSDQPQHF.